Included here is one TCR beta chain sequence, with context. This entry comes from a study of blood T cell repertoires in COVID-19. Study overall: Samples came from the United States, Italy and Spain, spanning acute and convalescent COVID-19.

Per the original data handling: Quantification of nucleated cells was approximated via reference gene primer amplification. Repertoires were generated with immunoSEQ multiplex PCR, while TCRdb's copy carries only in-frame clones and drops some. V and J calls and clone size are those listed in that table; D and trimming were worked out from the DNA. The table lists 150,000 to 200,000 clones, about 80% of them singletons. Trimming took 2 bases from V and 10 from J, leaving 14 bases between them. The CDR3 extends over 13 amino acids. Germline loops: CDR1 KGHSH, CDR2 LQKENI. The chain is built from TRBV18 and TRBJ1-1, with a weak D call TRBD1 (6 bases). This clonotype was sampled from a woman in her thirties or forties with COVID-19, enrolled during active disease. Sequenced material: peripheral blood. The DNA of the CDR3 is TGTGCCAGCTCACCAGCGGACAGCTGGGGAGCTTTCTTT. This codes for CASSPADSWGAFF. Full variable domain (missing parts from reference TRBV18 and TRBJ1-1): NAGVMQNPRHLVRRRGQEARLRCSPMKGHSHVYWYRQLPEEGLKFMVYLQKENIIDESGMPKERFSAEFPKEGPSILRIQQVVRGDSAAYFCASSPADSWGAFFGQGTRLTVV.